The rows below give T cell receptor beta chains drawn from one sample of a study of cytomegalovirus exposure and HLA in healthy donors. The data were produced by immunoSEQ multiplex PCR, yet TCRdb's version contains in-frame clones alone and is incomplete. The data contain some 150,000 clones, around 79% of them singletons. Source material: PBMCs. The receptors here all came from a man between 40 and 49 years old in good health and CMV-seropositive. Both conserved end residues are part of each CDR3. A D gene is named only where the DNA matches it firmly. A row's size may be missing; if present it is once, few, many or a size class.

V gene	J gene	D gene	clone size	CDR3 protein	CDR3 DNA
TRBV6-5	TRBJ2-3	NA	NA	CASSSRTSTDTQYF	TGTGCCAGCAGTTCCCGGACTAGCACAGATACGCAGTATTTT
TRBV7-3	TRBJ2-3	TRBD2	NA	CASSVAGGPQYF	TGTGCCAGCAGCGTAGCGGGAGGGCCACAGTATTTT
TRBV5-4	TRBJ2-1	NA	NA	CASSLSFRNNEQFF	TGTGCCAGCAGCTTGTCGTTCAGAAACAATGAGCAGTTCTTC
TRBV2	TRBJ1-5	TRBD1	NA	CASTYSLGQEPQHF	TGTGCCAGCACATATAGCCTGGGACAGGAGCCCCAGCATTTT
TRBV6-1	TRBJ2-7	TRBD2	once	CASSGSPGTGRAYEQYF	TGTGCCAGCAGTGGTTCCCCCGGAACCGGGAGGGCTTACGAGCAGTACTTC
TRBV18	TRBJ2-3	NA	NA	CASSSRERGTDTQYF	TGTGCCAGCTCATCGAGGGAGAGGGGCACAGATACGCAGTATTTT
TRBV5-1	TRBJ1-4	NA	NA	CASSLQGGNEKLFF	TGCGCCAGCAGCTTGCAGGGCGGTAATGAAAAACTGTTTTTT
TRBV6-1	TRBJ2-7	TRBD2	NA	CASSEAWSGSYEQYF	TGTGCCAGCAGTGAAGCGTGGAGCGGGAGTTACGAGCAGTACTTC
TRBV6-1	TRBJ2-5	NA	NA	CASSLERTLRGEQYF	TGTGCCAGCAGTCTGGAGCGGACCCTACGGGGTGAGCAGTACTTC
TRBV2	TRBJ2-1	NA	NA	CASSPQGSLGWFF	TGTGCCAGCAGCCCACAGGGATCCCTAGGGTGGTTCTTC
TRBV5-1	TRBJ2-5	TRBD2	NA	CASSSGTSGSRRETQYF	TGCGCCAGCAGCTCCGGGACTAGCGGGAGTAGGAGAGAGACCCAGTACTTC
TRBV5-5	TRBJ1-1	TRBD1	NA	CASSFDRARTETEAFF	TGTGCCAGCAGCTTCGACAGGGCCCGAACGGAGACTGAAGCTTTCTTT
TRBV10-1	TRBJ2-2	NA	NA	CASGRSPTGELFF	TGCGCCAGCGGGAGATCCCCCACCGGGGAGCTGTTTTTT
TRBV5-1	TRBJ2-3	TRBD2	NA	CASSFGTSGGADTQYF	TGCGCCAGCAGCTTTGGGACTAGCGGGGGAGCAGATACGCAGTATTTT
TRBV18	TRBJ2-5	TRBD2	few	CASSRSGTSGGETQYF	TGTGCCAGCTCACGGTCCGGGACTAGCGGTGGAGAGACCCAGTACTTC
TRBV25-1	TRBJ1-5	TRBD1	NA	CASRGTGEPQHF	TGTGCCAGCAGGGGGACAGGGGAGCCCCAGCATTTT
TRBV6-1	TRBJ1-2	TRBD1	NA	CASRGQGATGYTF	TGTGCCAGCAGAGGACAGGGGGCGACTGGCTACACCTTC
TRBV7-9	TRBJ2-3	NA	NA	CASSLGISGTDTQYF	TGTGCCAGCAGCTTGGGTATTAGCGGCACAGATACGCAGTATTTT
TRBV19	TRBJ2-2	NA	NA	CASSAPGRGNTGELFF	TGTGCCAGTAGTGCCCCAGGGCGGGGGAACACCGGGGAGCTGTTTTTT
TRBV18	TRBJ2-7	NA	NA	CASSPTGESSYEQYF	TGTGCCAGCTCACCAACAGGCGAAAGCTCCTACGAGCAGTACTTC
TRBV5-1	TRBJ2-5	NA	NA	CASREPTGEETQYF	TGCGCCAGTAGGGAACCGACAGGCGAAGAGACCCAGTACTTC
TRBV28	TRBJ2-7	NA	NA	CASGTNYYEQYF	TGTGCCAGCGGGACAAATTATTACGAGCAGTACTTC
TRBV18	TRBJ2-1	TRBD2	NA	CASSPPLTFEREIGEQFF	TGTGCCAGCTCACCCCCGCTAACCTTCGAGCGGGAGATTGGTGAGCAGTTCTTC
TRBV18	TRBJ2-6	TRBD1	NA	CASSPRQGRRANGLTF	TGTGCCAGCTCACCAAGACAGGGGAGACGGGCCAACGGCCTGACTTTC